This TCR beta chain was obtained from a study of vaccination and CD4 T cells after COVID-19. Study as a whole: Investigators took post-vaccine samples a median 72 days after dose two, within a range of 14 to 241.

On this clonotype itself: The antigen remains unidentified.

V lost 5 bases to trimming and J lost 6 bases; unmatched junction nucleotides: 8. The length of the CDR3 is 15 residues. Treatment here: approximately 9-day PBMC culture with coronavirus spike peptide pools or control peptides (ViraFEST assay). The study sequenced cultured CD4+ T cell DNA using the Oncomine TCR Beta short-read assay. The authors extracted genomic DNA from cultured CD4+ T cells. TCRdb reprocessed the PCR reads with MiXCR, giving one entry per CDR3 protein. The sample has over 15,000 distinct CDR3 sequences, around 60% seen once. The receptor's source is a human donor who had recovered from COVID-19. Sequencing input: CD4+ T cells from blood, cultured in vitro. The chain combines TRBV12-3 or TRBV12-4 with TRBJ1-5; 9 bases match TRBD1. In DNA, the CDR3 is TGTGCCAGCAGTGGGGGACAGGGTTTGAGTCAGCCCCAGCATTTT. As protein: CASSGGQGLSQPQHF.